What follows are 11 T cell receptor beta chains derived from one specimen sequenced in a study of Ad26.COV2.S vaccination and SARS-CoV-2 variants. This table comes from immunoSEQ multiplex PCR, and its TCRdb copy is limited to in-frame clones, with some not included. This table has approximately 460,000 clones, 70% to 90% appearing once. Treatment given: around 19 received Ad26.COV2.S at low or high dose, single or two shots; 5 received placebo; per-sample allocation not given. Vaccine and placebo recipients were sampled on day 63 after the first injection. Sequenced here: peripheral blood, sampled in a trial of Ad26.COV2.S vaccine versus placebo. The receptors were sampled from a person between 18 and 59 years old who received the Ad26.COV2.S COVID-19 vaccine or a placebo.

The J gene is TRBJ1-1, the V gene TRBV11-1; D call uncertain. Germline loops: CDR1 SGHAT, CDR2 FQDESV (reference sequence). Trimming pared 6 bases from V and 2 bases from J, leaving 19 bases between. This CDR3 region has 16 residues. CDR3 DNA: TGTGCCAGCAGGCGGGAACGGGGAGACTTCAACACTGAAGCTTTCTTT. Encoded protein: CASRRERGDFNTEAFF.

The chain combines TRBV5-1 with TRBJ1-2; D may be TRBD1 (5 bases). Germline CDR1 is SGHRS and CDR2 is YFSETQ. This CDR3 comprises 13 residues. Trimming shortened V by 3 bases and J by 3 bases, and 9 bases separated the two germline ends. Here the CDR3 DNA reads TGCGCCAGCAGCTCGGCCAGGGACTATGGCTACACCTTC. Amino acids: CASSSARDYGYTF.

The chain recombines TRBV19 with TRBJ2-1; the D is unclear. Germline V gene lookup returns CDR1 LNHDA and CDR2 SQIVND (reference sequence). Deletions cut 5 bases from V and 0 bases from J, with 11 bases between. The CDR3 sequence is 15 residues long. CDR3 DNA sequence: TGTGCCAGTAGTGCGACACGCGACTCCTACAATGAGCAGTTCTTC. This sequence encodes CASSATRDSYNEQFF.

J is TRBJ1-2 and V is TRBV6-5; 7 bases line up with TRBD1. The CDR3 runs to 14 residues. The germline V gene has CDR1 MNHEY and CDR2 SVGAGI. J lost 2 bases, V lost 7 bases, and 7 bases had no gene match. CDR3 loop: CASKRGQLNYGYTF. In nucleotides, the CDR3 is TGTGCCAGCAAAAGGGGACAGCTGAACTATGGCTACACCTTC.

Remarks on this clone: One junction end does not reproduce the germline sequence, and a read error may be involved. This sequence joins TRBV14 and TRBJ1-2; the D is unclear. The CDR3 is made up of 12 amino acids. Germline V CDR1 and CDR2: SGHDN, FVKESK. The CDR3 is CASSQVGNGPSF. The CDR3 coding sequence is TGTGCCAGCAGCCAAGTGGGGAACGGCCCGTCCTTC.

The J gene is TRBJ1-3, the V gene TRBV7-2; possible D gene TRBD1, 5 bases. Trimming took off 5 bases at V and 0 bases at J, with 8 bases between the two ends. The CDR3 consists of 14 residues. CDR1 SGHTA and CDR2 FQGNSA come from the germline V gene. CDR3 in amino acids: CASSPGLSGNTIYF. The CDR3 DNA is TGTGCCAGCAGCCCGGGACTCTCTGGAAACACCATATATTTT.

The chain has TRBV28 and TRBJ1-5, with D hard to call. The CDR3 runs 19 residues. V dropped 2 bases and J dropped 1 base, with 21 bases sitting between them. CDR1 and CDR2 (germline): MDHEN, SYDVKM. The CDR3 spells CASSLSGVLWPPSNQPQHF. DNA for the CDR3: TGTGCCAGCAGTTTAAGTGGGGTCCTCTGGCCCCCCAGCAATCAGCCCCAGCATTTT.

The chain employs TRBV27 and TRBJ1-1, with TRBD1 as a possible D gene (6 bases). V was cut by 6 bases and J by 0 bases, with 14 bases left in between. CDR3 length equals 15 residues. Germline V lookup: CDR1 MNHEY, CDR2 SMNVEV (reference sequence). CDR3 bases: TGTGCCAGCAGGTTGAGGGACACCATGAACACTGAAGCTTTCTTT. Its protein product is CASRLRDTMNTEAFF.

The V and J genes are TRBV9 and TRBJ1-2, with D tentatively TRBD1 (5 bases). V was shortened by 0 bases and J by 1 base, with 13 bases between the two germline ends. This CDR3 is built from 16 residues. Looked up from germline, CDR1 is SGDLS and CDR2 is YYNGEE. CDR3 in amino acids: CASSVARDSLNYGYTF. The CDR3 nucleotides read TGTGCCAGCAGCGTAGCTCGGGACTCTCTTAACTATGGCTACACCTTC.

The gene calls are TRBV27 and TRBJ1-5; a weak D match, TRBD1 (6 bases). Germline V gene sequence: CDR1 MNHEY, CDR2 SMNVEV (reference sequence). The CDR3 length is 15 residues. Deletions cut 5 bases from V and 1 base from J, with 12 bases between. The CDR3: CASSARGGSNQPQHF. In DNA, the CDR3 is TGTGCCAGCAGTGCTAGGGGGGGAAGCAATCAGCCCCAGCATTTT.

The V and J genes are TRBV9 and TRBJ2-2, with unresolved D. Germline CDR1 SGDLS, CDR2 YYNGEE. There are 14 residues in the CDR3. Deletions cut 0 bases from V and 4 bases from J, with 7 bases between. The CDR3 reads CASSVEATTGELFF. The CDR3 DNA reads TGTGCCAGCAGCGTAGAGGCAACCACCGGGGAGCTGTTTTTT.